A selection of T cell receptor beta chains follows, all from one sample in a study of long-term antiretroviral therapy in people with HIV. The assay was immunoSEQ multiplex PCR, and TCRdb's table has in-frame clones only and misses some. The data show 8,400 or so clones, 84% seen once. The specimen was unsorted PBMCs, collected 0.3 years before starting antiretroviral therapy. The receptors stem from a young man with HIV. Each CDR3 is given with its conserved first and last residue. Fields, in order: J gene, V gene, clone size, D gene, CDR3 DNA, CDR3 protein. A D gene is named only where the DNA matches it firmly. Expanded clones get a size class; other rows say once, few or many, or leave the size out.

TRBJ2-4 | TRBV5-1 | - | - | TGCGCCAGCAGCCCCAGTTCTGGAGTCCTAGCCAAAAACATTCAGTACTTC | CASSPSSGVLAKNIQYF
TRBJ2-7 | TRBV2 | medium-sized | TRBD1 | TGTGCCATCCCGGACAGGGCTGAGGGCGAGCAGTACTTC | CAIPDRAEGEQYF
TRBJ1-2 | TRBV29-1 | - | TRBD1 | TGCAGCGTTGTACGATCGGACAGGGATTTGAGAGGATTC | CSVVRSDRDLRGF
TRBJ2-7 | TRBV11-3 | - | TRBD1 | TGTGCCAGCAGCCGACGGGACAGGGACTCCTACGAGCAGTACTTC | CASSRRDRDSYEQYF
TRBJ2-7 | TRBV7-2 | - | - | TGTGCCAGCAGCTTATCGGCCTACGAGCAGTACTTC | CASSLSAYEQYF
TRBJ2-1 | TRBV4-1 | - | - | TGCGCCAGCAGCCAAGGTGATTTGGTTAGCGGTGAAGAGCAGTTCTTC | CASSQGDLVSGEEQFF
TRBJ1-5 | TRBV19 | few | - | TGTGCCAGTAGTATTTCAGGGATAAGCAATCAGCCCCAGCATTTT | CASSISGISNQPQHF
TRBJ1-2 | TRBV6-6 | - | - | TGTGCCAGCAGTCCCGCCCGGCCTCAGGAGGGCTATGGCTACACCTTC | CASSPARPQEGYGYTF
TRBJ2-7 | TRBV29-1 | few | - | TGCAGCGTCGTCGTCACAGGGACGGGCCTCTACGAGCAGTACTTC | CSVVVTGTGLYEQYF
TRBJ2-7 | TRBV6-4 | - | - | TGTGCCAGCAGTGACACCCTGACTATTTTCTACGAGCAGTACTTC | CASSDTLTIFYEQYF
TRBJ2-3 | TRBV27 | - | TRBD2 | TGTGCCAGCAGTTCCCGGACTAGCGGGAGGGTTGCAGATACGCAGTATTTT | CASSSRTSGRVADTQYF
TRBJ2-7 | TRBV4-2 | - | TRBD1 | TGTGCCAGCAGCCAAGATAGTACAGGGGGCTCCTACGAGCAGTACTTC | CASSQDSTGGSYEQYF
TRBJ2-7 | TRBV7-9 | - | TRBD1 | TGTGCCAGCAGCTTTGGAGGACAGGGGGCCAACGAGCAGTACTTC | CASSFGGQGANEQYF
TRBJ2-2 | TRBV25-1 | once | TRBD2 | TGTGCCAGCAGTGGCTCTAGCGGGGGCCTTTTCACCGGGGAGCTGTTTTTT | CASSGSSGGLFTGELFF
TRBJ2-1 | TRBV11-1 | - | TRBD2 | TGTGCCAGCAGCCAAAGACCGGGACTAGCGGGACGTGAGCAGTTCTTC | CASSQRPGLAGREQFF
TRBJ1-1 | TRBV7-9 | - | TRBD1 | TGTGCCAGCAGCTCGATACCGGGACAGGGGGTCTCCACTGAAGCTTTCTTT | CASSSIPGQGVSTEAFF
TRBJ2-7 | TRBV2 | - | - | TGTGCCAGCGCAGACGGCTCCTACGAGCAGTACTTC | CASADGSYEQYF
TRBJ1-1 | TRBV5-4 | few | - | TGTGCCAGCAGACTCACGGGGGGAAGCACTGAAGCTTTCTTT | CASRLTGGSTEAFF
TRBJ2-7 | TRBV15 | - | - | TGTGCCACCAGCAGAGATCGGAGATCCTACGAGCAGTACTTC | CATSRDRRSYEQYF
TRBJ1-1 | TRBV30 | - | - | TGTGCCTGGACTCATCTTTCTGAAGCTTTCTTT | CAWTHLSEAFF
TRBJ2-1 | TRBV10-2 | - | TRBD2 | TGCGCCAGTACACCGGGACTAGCGGGAGTAGGGGAGCAGTTCTTC | CASTPGLAGVGEQFF
TRBJ2-2 | TRBV27 | - | TRBD1 | TGTGCCAGCAGTACCTGGACAGGGTGGGATACCGGGGAGCTGTTTTTT | CASSTWTGWDTGELFF
TRBJ2-3 | TRBV7-6 | - | - | TGTGCCAGCAGCACCGCGTCAGGCACAGATACGCAGTATTTT | CASSTASGTDTQYF
TRBJ1-3 | TRBV19 | - | TRBD1 | TGTGCCAGTAGTCCCGGGACAGGTTCTGGAAACACCATATATTTT | CASSPGTGSGNTIYF
TRBJ2-3 | TRBV9 | - | TRBD2 | TGTGCCAGCAGCCGTAGTGGGAGCGGGGGAAAGACAGATACGCAGTATTTT | CASSRSGSGGKTDTQYF
TRBJ2-3 | TRBV7-9 | - | - | TGTGCCAGCAGCCGCGACAGCCTTAACACAGATACGCAGTATTTT | CASSRDSLNTDTQYF
TRBJ2-1 | TRBV4-2 | - | TRBD2 | TGTGCCAGCAGCCAAGATGCGGGGGGCCGAAGCTACAATGAGCAGTTCTTC | CASSQDAGGRSYNEQFF
TRBJ2-7 | TRBV30 | once | TRBD1 | TGTGCCTGGGGACTGGACAGGGCTGGAGAGCAGTACTTC | CAWGLDRAGEQYF
TRBJ2-5 | TRBV7-4 | - | - | TGTGCCAGCAGCCCCGGACTGGAACAAGAGACCCAGTACTTC | CASSPGLEQETQYF
TRBJ1-4 | TRBV30 | - | - | TGTGCCTACGACAGTATTAATGAAAAACTGTTTTTT | CAYDSINEKLFF
TRBJ2-3 | TRBV18 | - | - | TGTGCCAGCTCACCATTACAGGGATTCACAGATACGCAGTATTTT | CASSPLQGFTDTQYF
TRBJ2-7 | TRBV5-1 | - | TRBD2 | TGCGCCAGCAGCTTGGCCGTTCTAGCGGGGGGGGCCAGCGAGCAGTACTTC | CASSLAVLAGGASEQYF
TRBJ2-7 | TRBV30 | - | - | TGTGCCTGGGACTTAGGGGGGGTCCACGAGCAGTACTTC | CAWDLGGVHEQYF
TRBJ2-1 | TRBV5-1 | - | TRBD2 | TGCGCCAGCAGCTCGGGACTAGCGGCCTACAATGAGCAGTTCTTC | CASSSGLAAYNEQFF
TRBJ2-1 | TRBV5-1 | - | - | TGCGCCAGCAGACCTGACAGCACCTACAATGAGCAGTTCTTC | CASRPDSTYNEQFF
TRBJ2-7 | TRBV7-2 | - | TRBD2 | TGTGCCAGCAGCTTAGAGGCGCGGGAGGTGGACGAGCAGTACTTC | CASSLEAREVDEQYF
TRBJ2-7 | TRBV7-8 | - | TRBD1 | TGTGCCAGCAGCCAGGGACAGGATGTGGAGCAGTACTTC | CASSQGQDVEQYF
TRBJ2-7 | TRBV6-1 | once | - | TGTGCCAGCAGTGAACCCGGGCAGTCAACCTACGAGCAGTACTTC | CASSEPGQSTYEQYF
TRBJ1-5 | TRBV5-8 | - | TRBD1 | TGTGCCAGCAGCTTAACAGGGGGCAACCAGCCCCAGCATTTT | CASSLTGGNQPQHF
TRBJ2-3 | TRBV9 | - | - | TGTGCCAGCAGCTTGGGGGAGGGGGGGGTCACAGATACGCAGTATTTT | CASSLGEGGVTDTQYF
TRBJ1-5 | TRBV11-1 | few | - | TGTGCCAGCAGCGAAAGTGTGCAGCAGCCCCAGCATTTT | CASSESVQQPQHF
TRBJ1-4 | TRBV5-3 | - | - | TGTGCCAGAAGCCCGTTCGAGGCCCTTAATGAAAAACTGTTTTTT | CARSPFEALNEKLFF
TRBJ2-7 | TRBV5-1 | - | TRBD1 | TGCGCCAGCAGCCCAGGGACAGGGACTGACTACGAGCAGTACTTC | CASSPGTGTDYEQYF
TRBJ1-5 | TRBV28 | once | - | TGTGCCAGCAGTCGCCCTGGAGGGCAGGACTACAATCAGCCCCAGCATTTT | CASSRPGGQDYNQPQHF
TRBJ2-7 | TRBV6-4 | - | TRBD2 | TGTGCCAGCAGTGAAGGTTCAGCGGGAGGTCTCCACGAGCAGTACTTC | CASSEGSAGGLHEQYF
TRBJ2-7 | TRBV5-4 | - | TRBD1 | TGTGCCAGCAGCTCGGGCGCGGACAGGGGCTACGAGCAGTACTTC | CASSSGADRGYEQYF
TRBJ2-1 | TRBV29-1 | - | TRBD1 | TGCAGCGTTAGACAGGGAGAGTCCTCCTACAATGAGCAGTTCTTC | CSVRQGESSYNEQFF